The rows below give T cell receptor beta chains drawn from one sample of a study of patients and donors after allogeneic stem cell transplantation. TCRdb processed the RT-PCR reads anew with MiXCR; each CDR3 protein has one entry. The sample lists about 960,000 distinct CDR3 sequences; under 20% were seen once. Sequences were obtained from blood, either unsorted or a sorted T cell fraction (not recorded which). These receptor sequences come from a human donor who was either an allogeneic HSCT recipient or a stem cell or donor lymphocyte infusion donor (not recorded which). It is not recorded whose cells these are; they may come from a transplant donor. Each CDR3 is given with its conserved first and last residue. Fields, in order: clone size, J gene, V gene, D gene, CDR3 protein, CDR3 DNA. The D gene is left open where the match is weak. Size values are once, few and many counts, or a class for expanded clones, and some rows have none.

>NA|TRBJ2-7|TRBV2|NA
CASSGDTGSYEQYF
TGTGCCAGCAGTGGGGACACCGGCTCCTACGAGCAGTACTTC
>NA|TRBJ1-5|TRBV12-3/TRBV12-4|NA
CASSSGRWQVEPQHF
TGTGCCAGCAGTTCGGGTCGATGGCAGGTGGAGCCCCAGCATTTT
>few|TRBJ1-2|TRBV20-1|NA
CSAPVLNYGYTF
TGCAGTGCTCCAGTACTCAACTATGGCTACACCTTC
>NA|TRBJ2-3|TRBV5-1|NA
CASSDTGADTQYF
TGCGCCAGCAGCGACACGGGGGCAGATACGCAGTATTTT
>NA|TRBJ2-1|TRBV6-2/TRBV6-3|NA
CASSYSRGLASYNEQFF
TGTGCCAGCAGTTACTCGCGGGGTCTAGCCTCCTACAATGAGCAGTTCTTC
>NA|TRBJ2-5|TRBV4-2|TRBD1
CASSQTTGTVDQETQYF
TGTGCCAGCAGCCAAACCACCGGGACAGTCGACCAAGAGACCCAGTACTTC
>NA|TRBJ2-1|TRBV20-1|NA
CSASPPRDPGPSVEQFF
TGCAGTGCTAGCCCACCCCGGGACCCCGGGCCCTCGGTTGAGCAGTTCTTC
>NA|TRBJ1-1|TRBV7-2|NA
CASSPSGGLMNTEAFF
TGTGCCAGCAGCCCTTCTGGGGGACTAATGAACACTGAAGCTTTCTTT
>few|TRBJ2-1|TRBV20-1|TRBD2
CSARVAGGRGSSYNEQFF
TGCAGTGCTAGAGTTGCGGGTGGGCGGGGGAGCTCCTACAATGAGCAGTTCTTC
>many|TRBJ2-1|TRBV5-1|NA
CASSLRGRNNEQFF
TGCGCCAGCAGCTTAAGAGGGAGGAACAATGAGCAGTTCTTC
>NA|TRBJ1-5|TRBV12-3/TRBV12-4|NA
CASGGLLGISNQPQHF
TGTGCCAGCGGGGGGCTCTTGGGAATTAGCAATCAGCCCCAGCATTTT
>NA|TRBJ1-1|TRBV20-1|NA
CSARDLAGTTEAFF
TGCAGTGCTAGAGATCTCGCGGGGACCACTGAAGCTTTCTTT
>NA|TRBJ2-7|TRBV9|NA
CASSAGGGPGPNYEQYF
TGTGCCAGCAGCGCCGGGGGAGGCCCGGGACCCAACTACGAGCAGTACTTC
>NA|TRBJ1-1|TRBV30|NA
CAWGGRGLGMNTEAFF
TGTGCCTGGGGGGGCCGGGGGCTGGGCATGAACACTGAAGCTTTCTTT
>few|TRBJ1-5|TRBV12-3/TRBV12-4|NA
CASSSPQGERNQPQHF
TGTGCCAGCAGCTCCCCACAGGGCGAGCGCAATCAGCCCCAGCATTTT
>few|TRBJ2-6|TRBV21-1|NA
CASLAPRSPGANVLTF
TGTGCCAGCCTAGCCCCAAGGTCCCCTGGGGCCAACGTCCTGACTTTC
>few|TRBJ2-7|TRBV12-3/TRBV12-4|TRBD2
CASSRGLAGSTYEQYF
TGTGCCAGCAGTAGGGGCCTAGCGGGATCAACCTACGAGCAGTACTTC
>NA|TRBJ2-7|TRBV7-2|NA
CASSPGGGGTYEQYF
TGTGCCAGCAGCCCAGGTGGAGGGGGAACCTACGAGCAGTACTTC
>few|TRBJ2-5|TRBV20-1|TRBD2
CSAGLAGGLETQYF
TGCAGTGCTGGACTAGCGGGAGGGTTGGAGACCCAGTACTTC
>few|TRBJ1-5|TRBV7-6|TRBD1
CASSLGTGFNQPQHF
TGTGCCAGCAGCTTAGGGACAGGGTTCAATCAGCCCCAGCATTTT
>NA|TRBJ2-7|TRBV20-1|NA
CSAGPPKGDEQYF
TGCAGTGCGGGCCCCCCAAAGGGGGACGAGCAGTACTTC
>NA|TRBJ1-1|TRBV2|TRBD1
CASSAGTVTEAFF
TGTGCCAGCAGTGCCGGGACAGTCACTGAAGCTTTCTTT
>NA|TRBJ1-4|TRBV5-1|NA
CASSPTGPKEEKLFF
TGCGCCAGCAGCCCCACAGGCCCGAAAGAGGAAAAACTGTTTTTT
>NA|TRBJ2-3|TRBV14|TRBD2
CASSPNSGTSGRTDTQYF
TGTGCCAGCAGCCCGAACTCTGGGACTAGCGGGAGAACAGATACGCAGTATTTT
>NA|TRBJ2-7|TRBV5-1|NA
CASSLFFGGVKDEQYF
TGCGCCAGCAGCTTGTTTTTTGGGGGAGTAAAGGACGAGCAGTACTTC
>NA|TRBJ1-6|TRBV5-4|NA
CASTDLPRGSYNSPLHF
TGTGCCAGCACCGACCTCCCCAGGGGCTCCTATAATTCACCCCTCCACTTT
>few|TRBJ2-3|TRBV7-3|TRBD2
CASSPSGGEGDTQYF
TGTGCCAGCAGCCCTAGCGGGGGGGAAGGAGATACGCAGTATTTT
>once|TRBJ2-1|TRBV5-1|NA
CASSRVRGARNEQFF
TGCGCCAGCAGCAGGGTTCGGGGGGCGAGGAATGAGCAGTTCTTC
>many|TRBJ1-6|TRBV15|NA
CATSRDGRDNSPLHF
TGTGCCACCAGCAGAGACGGCCGGGATAATTCACCCCTCCACTTT
>NA|TRBJ2-7|TRBV9|NA
CASSVGSAYEQYF
TGTGCCAGCAGCGTAGGGTCCGCCTACGAGCAGTACTTC
>NA|TRBJ2-1|TRBV6-5|NA
CASTKANEQFF
TGTGCCAGCACCAAAGCCAATGAGCAGTTCTTC
>NA|TRBJ2-3|TRBV20-1|NA
CSASRGSASPDTQYF
TGCAGTGCTTCCAGAGGGTCAGCCAGTCCAGATACGCAGTATTTT
>few|TRBJ1-4|TRBV5-1|NA
CASSPGTPNEKLFF
TGCGCCAGCAGTCCCGGGACTCCTAATGAAAAACTGTTTTTT